The sequence of this T cell receptor (beta chain) was determined in a study of blood T cell repertoires in COVID-19. Study at large: Sites across the United States, Italy and Spain contributed samples from acute and convalescent COVID-19. T cells, B-cell-depleted T cells, or PBMCs supplied cDNA or gDNA.

Under the authors' procedure: The assay estimated nucleated cells by amplifying reference gene primers. Produced via immunoSEQ multiplex PCR; TCRdb's table is partial and in-frame only. That table is the source of V, J and clone size, and D and trimming were worked out from the DNA. The sample shows some 270,000 clones, approximately 88% of them seen only once. The trim removed 7 bases at V and 10 bases at J, leaving 15 bases unmatched. The CDR3 runs to 15 residues. CDR1 and CDR2 from the germline V gene are SGHAT and FQNNGV. The J gene is TRBJ2-1, the V gene TRBV11-2; TRBD1 matches at 8 bases. Sequencing was performed on peripheral blood. The TCR comes from a man over 45 with acute or convalescent COVID-19. CDR3 amino acids: CASILLYSGGGEQFF. In DNA, the CDR3 is TGTGCCAGCATCCTTCTTTACTCAGGGGGCGGAGAGCAGTTCTTC.